This T cell receptor beta chain came from a study of Ad26.COV2.S vaccination and SARS-CoV-2 variants. Overall study: Participants got Ad26.COV2.S intramuscularly, once or twice 56 days apart. General study points: Vaccinees displayed broader spike-specific TCR repertoires than placebo recipients.

Treatment specified: about 20 received Ad26.COV2.S at low or high dose, single or two shots; about 5 received placebo; per-sample allocation not given. Samples analyzed were those drawn on day 63 after the first vaccine or placebo injection. Boston supplied an adult donor aged 18-55 years. The CDR3 is 12 residues long. Clones were read by immunoSEQ multiplex PCR, and TCRdb kept only the in-frame ones, dropping some. In the table there are 350,000 to 400,000 clones, 75% to 90% of which are singletons. About this clone: Its antigen is unknown.

The sequencing here drew on peripheral blood, taken in a trial of Ad26.COV2.S vaccine versus placebo. The genes are TRBV21-1 and TRBJ1-1; the D segment call TRBD1 is taken from the table without a DNA check. TRBV21-1 is designated a pseudogene. This TCR was recovered from a person aged 18 to 59 who received the Ad26.COV2.S COVID-19 vaccine or a placebo. CDR3 residues: CASRDRVIEAFF. As DNA, the CDR3 is TGTGCCAGCAGGGACAGGGTGATTGAAGCTTTCTTT.